A single sample gave rise to the 6 T cell receptor beta chains below, sequenced in a study of blood T cell repertoires in COVID-19. The repertoire was sequenced with immunoSEQ multiplex PCR; TCRdb's copy has only in-frame clones and lacks some. The sample has about 83,000 clones, around 87% seen once; the top ten hold 8%. Sequencing input: peripheral blood. Every receptor here comes from a man older than 75 with active or convalescent COVID-19.

This clone was seen only a few times. V and J are TRBV7-2 and TRBJ2-5; D perhaps matches TRBD1 (6 bases). CDR1 is SGHTA, CDR2 FQGNSA, per germline. CDR3 length: 15 residues. Between the trimmed V and J ends, which lost 1 base and 2 bases, there was a span of 11 bases. CDR3 DNA: TGTGCCAGCAGCTTAGGGACAGCCTTTCAAGAGACCCAGTACTTC. This sequence encodes CASSLGTAFQETQYF.

The count of this clone is one. The rearrangement links TRBV19 to TRBJ2-1, with D maybe TRBD1 (6 bases). The CDR3 loop spans 14 amino acids. Germline-derived CDR1 and CDR2 are LNHDA and SQIVND (reference sequence). Trimming stripped 6 bases from V and 9 bases from J, with 18 bases between. The CDR3 DNA is TGTGCCAGTAGACCTCAGCTCACAGGGACTGAGCAGTTCTTC. It codes for CASRPQLTGTEQFF.

The V call is TRBV28, the J call TRBJ1-4; 7 bases map to TRBD1. The CDR3 loop spans 15 amino acids. V gave up 3 bases and J gave up 4 bases; unmatched junction bases: 5. Germline assignment: CDR1 MDHEN and CDR2 SYDVKM. The CDR3 here is CASSFSRQGNEKLFF. The CDR3 DNA reads TGTGCCAGCAGTTTCTCAAGACAGGGTAATGAAAAACTGTTTTTT.

The rearrangement links TRBV7-2 to TRBJ2-5, with 7 bases aligning to TRBD2. V trimming: 2 bases; J trimming: 3 bases; junction bases outside the gene matches: 12. The CDR3 runs to 17 residues. Germline V gives CDR1 SGHTA, CDR2 FQGNSA. The CDR3 loop reads CASSLNPGSSGKETQYF. The DNA for the CDR3 is TGTGCCAGCAGCTTAAATCCGGGGTCTAGCGGTAAAGAGACCCAGTACTTC.

This clone was recorded once. V gene TRBV6-1 combines with J gene TRBJ2-1; D might be TRBD1 (5 bases). The CDR3 loop spans 14 amino acids. Looked up from germline, CDR1 is MNHNS and CDR2 is SASEGT. V was clipped by 2 bases and J by 5 bases, with 10 bases between them. The CDR3 DNA sequence: TGTGCCAGCAGTGAACGGAGACAGAACAATGAGCAGTTCTTC. This gives the protein CASSERRQNNEQFF.

V and J are TRBV6-2 or TRBV6-3 and TRBJ1-5; 7 bases fit TRBD1. The V gene end was trimmed by 6 bases and the J gene end by 6 bases; junction bases not matched to a gene: 8. The CDR3 is 14 amino acids. Germline V lookup: CDR1 MNHEY, CDR2 SVGEGT. The CDR3 DNA is TGTGCCAGCAGCATTGGGACAGTTCCTCAGCCCCAGCATTTT. Translated, it gives CASSIGTVPQPQHF.